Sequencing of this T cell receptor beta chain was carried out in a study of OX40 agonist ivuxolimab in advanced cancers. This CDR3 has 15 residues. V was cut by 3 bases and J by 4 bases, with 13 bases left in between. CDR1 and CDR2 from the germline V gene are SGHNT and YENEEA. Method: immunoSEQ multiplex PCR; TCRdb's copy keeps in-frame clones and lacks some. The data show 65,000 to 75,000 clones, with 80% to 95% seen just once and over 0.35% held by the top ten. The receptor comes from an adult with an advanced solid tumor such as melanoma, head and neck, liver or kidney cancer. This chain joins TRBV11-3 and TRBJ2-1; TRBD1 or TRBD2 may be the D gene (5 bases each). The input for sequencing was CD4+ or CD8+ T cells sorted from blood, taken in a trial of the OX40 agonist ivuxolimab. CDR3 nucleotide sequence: TGTGCCAGCAGCTTTCAGGGAGAGGGGTACAATGAGCAGTTCTTC. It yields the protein CASSFQGEGYNEQFF.